These 10 T cell receptor beta chains were all obtained from the same sample, sequenced in a study of somatic mutations in T cells in chronic GVHD. The assay was immunoSEQ multiplex PCR, and TCRdb's table has in-frame clones only and misses some. The sample yields some 13,000 clones, around 73% seen once. The specimen was Vbeta20-negative CD4+ T cells from blood. The receptors here all came from a male patient aged 50 to 60 with chronic graft-versus-host disease. T cells may partly derive from the graft donor.

This clone was seen more than once but under ten times. Other DNA sequences in the sample encode the same CDR3. This sequence joins TRBV18 and TRBJ1-5, with 9 bases lining up with TRBD1. CDR1 is KGHSH, CDR2 LQKENI, per germline. The CDR3 is 15 residues long. Trimming took 2 bases from V and 4 from J; bases not matched to a gene: 3. Written as DNA, the CDR3 is TGTGCCAGCTCACCAGACAGGGGGGGGAATCAGCCCCAGCATTTT. Its protein product is CASSPDRGGNQPQHF.

The gene calls are TRBV6-5 and TRBJ2-5, with a weak D call TRBD2 (6 bases). Germline CDR1 is MNHEY and CDR2 is SVGAGI. The CDR3 is 12 amino acids. V lost 10 bases and J lost 2, with 11 bases in between. CDR3 region: CATGDPQETQYF. The DNA of the CDR3 is TGTGCCACGGGGGACCCGCAAGAGACCCAGTACTTC.

The chain couples TRBV6-5 to TRBJ1-2; D is possibly TRBD1 (6 bases). Trimming removed 4 bases at V and 0 bases at J, with 12 bases between. The germline V gene has CDR1 MNHEY and CDR2 SVGAGI. The CDR3 consists of 15 residues. DNA of the CDR3: TGTGCCAGCAGTTCTGGGACACCTTCTAACTATGGCTACACCTTC. Amino acids: CASSSGTPSNYGYTF.

This sequence joins TRBV19 and TRBJ1-2; a possible D gene is TRBD1 (5 bases). Germline-derived CDR1 and CDR2 are LNHDA and SQIVND (reference sequence). The CDR3 is 13 amino acids. V lost 4 bases and J lost 8, with 14 bases in between. The CDR3 sequence: CASSRQPGYGYTF. For the CDR3, the DNA is TGTGCCAGTAGTAGACAGCCTGGGTACGGCTACACCTTC.

This clone was counted only a few times. This chain connects TRBV7-6 to TRBJ2-2, with D tentatively TRBD1 (6 bases). Germline CDR1 reads SGHVS; CDR2 reads FNYEAQ. The CDR3 extends over 16 amino acids. The V end was cut by 4 bases, the J end by 6 bases, with 18 bases between. The CDR3 sequence: CASSSSGTRGSGELFF. In DNA, the CDR3 is TGTGCCAGCAGCTCATCCGGGACAAGGGGTTCCGGGGAGCTGTTTTTT.

The rearrangement links TRBV9 to TRBJ2-7; no firm D call. CDR1 and CDR2 from the germline V gene are SGDLS and YYNGEE. This CDR3 region has 16 residues. Trimming left V 4 bases short and J 5 bases short, with 22 bases between. The DNA for the CDR3 is TGTGCCAGCAGCACCCACCCGACTCTTTCCCCTAACGAGCAGTACTTC. This sequence encodes CASSTHPTLSPNEQYF.

This chain uses TRBV15 with TRBJ2-5, with D perhaps matching TRBD2 (6 bases). V gave up 3 bases and J gave up 3 bases, with 14 bases separating them. The V gene's germline CDR1 is LNHNV and CDR2 YYDKDF (reference sequence). The CDR3 extends over 15 amino acids. CDR3 nucleotides: TGTGCCACCAGCAGGCCCCGCGGCGGGGAAGAGACCCAGTACTTC. This gives the protein CATSRPRGGEETQYF.

The rearrangement joins TRBV28 to TRBJ2-2; 7 bases line up with TRBD1. Germline CDR1 is MDHEN and CDR2 is SYDVKM. The CDR3 length is 15 residues. V trimming: 2 bases; J trimming: 3 bases; junction bases outside the gene matches: 3. Here the CDR3 DNA reads TGTGCCAGCAGTTTAGACAGGGTGGACACCGGGGAGCTGTTTTTT. Amino acid sequence: CASSLDRVDTGELFF.

The chain carries TRBV5-5 and TRBJ1-2; D remains unclear. CDR1 is SGHKS and CDR2 is YYEKEE in the germline V gene (reference sequence). V lost 3 bases and J 3 bases, leaving 15 bases between the germline ends. CDR3 length equals 15 residues. This chain's CDR3 is CASSYTLAGHYGYTF. For the CDR3, the DNA is TGTGCCAGCAGCTATACCCTTGCTGGGCACTATGGCTACACCTTC. Looking up the rest from reference TRBV5-5 and TRBJ1-2 gives the full variable domain: DAGVTQSPTHLIKTRGQQVTLRCSPISGHKSVSWYQQVLGQGPQFIFQYYEKEERGRGNFPDRFSARQFPNYSSELNVNALLLGDSALYLCASSYTLAGHYGYTFGSGTRLTVV.

This chain connects TRBV9 to TRBJ1-2, with TRBD1 matching 7 bases. The CDR3 loop spans 16 amino acids. Germline assignment: CDR1 SGDLS and CDR2 YYNGEE. V trimming: 0 bases; J trimming: 1 base; junction bases outside the gene matches: 6. The CDR3 nucleotides are TGTGCCAGCAGCGTAGGAACAGGGGATGGTAACTATGGCTACACCTTC. Protein product: CASSVGTGDGNYGYTF. Using reference TRBV9 and TRBJ1-2 for the parts outside the CDR3, the full variable domain is DSGVTQTPKHLITATGQRVTLRCSPRSGDLSVYWYQQSLDQGLQFLIQYYNGEERAKGNILERFSAQQFPDLHSELNLSSLELGDSALYFCASSVGTGDGNYGYTFGSGTRLTVV.